Below, 4 T cell receptor beta chains from the same sample are listed, as sequenced in a study of blood T cell repertoires in COVID-19. Libraries were prepared by immunoSEQ multiplex PCR; TCRdb keeps only in-frame clonotypes and omits some of them. The profile shows around 300,000 clones, about nine tenths of them singletons. Sequenced material: PBMCs or T cells enriched from blood (not recorded which). The receptors here all came from a woman aged 45-65 years who had recovered from COVID-19.

The V call is TRBV7-9, the J call TRBJ2-5; tentative D call: TRBD1 (5 bases). The CDR3 spans 12 residues. Germline V gene data show CDR1 as SEHNR and CDR2 as FQNEAQ (reference sequence). Trimming removed 5 bases from V and 3 bases from J, with 7 bases in between. The CDR3: CASSQTEETQYF. CDR3 nucleotides: TGTGCCAGCAGCCAGACAGAAGAGACCCAGTACTTC.

V and J are TRBV11-3 and TRBJ1-1; 8 bases fit TRBD1. With V trimmed by 5 bases and J by 5 bases, 4 bases remained unmatched. Germline values: CDR1 SGHNT, CDR2 YENEEA. The CDR3 is 13 amino acids. CDR3 in amino acids: CASSIYRGTEAFF. The CDR3 DNA reads TGTGCCAGCAGCATTTACAGGGGGACTGAAGCTTTCTTT.

This chain links TRBV7-8 with TRBJ1-2; 8 bases match TRBD1. The CDR3 runs 15 residues. The germline gives CDR1 SGHVS, CDR2 FQNEAQ. J was trimmed by 8 bases and V by 5 bases; bases with no gene match: 13. The DNA of the CDR3 is TGTGCCAGCAGCCGAAATCTCGGACAGGGAGGGGGCTACACCTTC. Translating gives CASSRNLGQGGGYTF.

Here the CDR3 reads CASSHGQGVSNYGYTF. The CDR3 DNA reads TGCGCCAGCAGCCACGGACAGGGGGTTAGTAACTATGGCTACACCTTC. This chain connects TRBV4-1 to TRBJ1-2; 10 positions match TRBD1. CDR3 length: 16 amino acids. V lost 3 bases, J lost 1 base, and 5 bases stayed unmatched. CDR1 and CDR2 from the germline V gene are MGHRA and YSYEKL.